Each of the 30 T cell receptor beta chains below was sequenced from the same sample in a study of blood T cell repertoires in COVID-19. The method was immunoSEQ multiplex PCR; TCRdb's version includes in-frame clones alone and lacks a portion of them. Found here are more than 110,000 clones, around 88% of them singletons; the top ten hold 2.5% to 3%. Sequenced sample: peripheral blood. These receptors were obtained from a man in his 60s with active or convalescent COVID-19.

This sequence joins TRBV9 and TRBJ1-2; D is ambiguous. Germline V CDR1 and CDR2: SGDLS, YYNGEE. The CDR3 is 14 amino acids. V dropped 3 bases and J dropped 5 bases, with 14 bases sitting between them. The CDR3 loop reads CASSAHPRQYGYTF. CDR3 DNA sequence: TGTGCCAGCAGCGCGCACCCCCGACAATATGGCTACACCTTC. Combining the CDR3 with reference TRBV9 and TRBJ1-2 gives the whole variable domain DSGVTQTPKHLITATGQRVTLRCSPRSGDLSVYWYQQSLDQGLQFLIQYYNGEERAKGNILERFSAQQFPDLHSELNLSSLELGDSALYFCASSAHPRQYGYTFGSGTRLTVV.

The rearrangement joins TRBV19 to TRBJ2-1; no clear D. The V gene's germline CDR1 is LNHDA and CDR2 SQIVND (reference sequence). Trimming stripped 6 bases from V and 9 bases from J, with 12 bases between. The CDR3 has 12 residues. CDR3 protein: CASSEALGEQFF. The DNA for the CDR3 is TGTGCCAGTAGCGAGGCTCTGGGTGAGCAGTTCTTC.

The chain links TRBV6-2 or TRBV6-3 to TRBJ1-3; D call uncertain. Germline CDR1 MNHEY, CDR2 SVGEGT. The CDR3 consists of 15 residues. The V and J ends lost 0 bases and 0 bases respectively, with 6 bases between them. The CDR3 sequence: CASSYSYGSGNTIYF. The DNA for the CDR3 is TGTGCCAGCAGTTACTCGTACGGCTCTGGAAACACCATATATTTT.

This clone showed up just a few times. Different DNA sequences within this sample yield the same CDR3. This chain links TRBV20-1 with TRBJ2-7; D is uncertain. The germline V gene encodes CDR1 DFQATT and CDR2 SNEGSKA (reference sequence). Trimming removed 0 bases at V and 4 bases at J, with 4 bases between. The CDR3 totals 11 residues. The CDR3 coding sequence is TGCAGTGCTAGAGATTCGTACGAGCAGTACTTC. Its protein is CSARDSYEQYF.

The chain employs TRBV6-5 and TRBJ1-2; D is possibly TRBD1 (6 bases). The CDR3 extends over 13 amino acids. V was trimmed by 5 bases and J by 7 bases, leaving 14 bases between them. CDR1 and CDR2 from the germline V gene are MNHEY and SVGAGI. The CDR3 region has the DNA TGTGCCAGCAGTCCACGCAGGGGTAGTGGCTACACCTTC. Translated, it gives CASSPRRGSGYTF.

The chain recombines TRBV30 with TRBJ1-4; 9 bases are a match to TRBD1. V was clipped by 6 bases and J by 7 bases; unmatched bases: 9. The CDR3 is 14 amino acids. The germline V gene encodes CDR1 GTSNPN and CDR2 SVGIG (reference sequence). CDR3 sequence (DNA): TGTGCCTGCAAACAGGGGGCTTTCGGTGAAAAACTGTTTTTT. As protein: CACKQGAFGEKLFF.

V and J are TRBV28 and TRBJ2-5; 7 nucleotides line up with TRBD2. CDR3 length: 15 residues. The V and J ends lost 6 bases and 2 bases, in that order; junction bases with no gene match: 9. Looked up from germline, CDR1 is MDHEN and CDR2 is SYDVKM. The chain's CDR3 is CASRSGASGQETQYF. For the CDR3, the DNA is TGTGCCAGCAGGTCTGGGGCTAGCGGACAAGAGACCCAGTACTTC.

In nucleotides, the CDR3 is TGCAGCGGTGGACAGCTGAACACTGAAGCTTTCTTT. Its protein product is CSGGQLNTEAFF. The chain employs TRBV29-1 and TRBJ1-1, with TRBD1 as a possible D gene (6 bases). Deletions cut 7 bases from V and 0 bases from J, with 9 bases between. The germline V gene encodes CDR1 SQVTM and CDR2 ANQGSEA. There are 12 residues in the CDR3.

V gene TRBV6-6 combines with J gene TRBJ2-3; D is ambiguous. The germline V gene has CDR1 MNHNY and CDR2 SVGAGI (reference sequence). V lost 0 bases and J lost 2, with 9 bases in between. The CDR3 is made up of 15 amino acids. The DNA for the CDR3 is TGTGCCAGCAGTTACTCATCCGCGTCCACAGATACGCAGTATTTT. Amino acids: CASSYSSASTDTQYF.

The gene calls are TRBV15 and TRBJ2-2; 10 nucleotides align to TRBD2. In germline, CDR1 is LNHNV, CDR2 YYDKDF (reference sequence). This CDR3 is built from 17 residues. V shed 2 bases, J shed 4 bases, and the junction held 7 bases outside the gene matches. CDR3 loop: CATSRLAGVSGTGELFF. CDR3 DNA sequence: TGTGCCACCAGCAGACTAGCGGGAGTGTCGGGCACCGGGGAGCTGTTTTTT.

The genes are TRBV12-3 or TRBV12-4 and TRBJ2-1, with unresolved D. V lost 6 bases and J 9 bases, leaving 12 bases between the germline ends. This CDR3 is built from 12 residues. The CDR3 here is CASSRHDGEQFF. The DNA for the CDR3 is TGTGCCAGCAGCCGACACGATGGTGAGCAGTTCTTC.

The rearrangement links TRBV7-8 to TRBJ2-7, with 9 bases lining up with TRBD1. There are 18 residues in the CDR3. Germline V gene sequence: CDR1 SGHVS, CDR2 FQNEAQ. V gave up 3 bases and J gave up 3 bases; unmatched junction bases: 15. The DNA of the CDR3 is TGTGCCAGCAGCTTGGGGGCAATCGGGACAGGGATATTCTACGAGCAGTACTTC. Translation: CASSLGAIGTGIFYEQYF.

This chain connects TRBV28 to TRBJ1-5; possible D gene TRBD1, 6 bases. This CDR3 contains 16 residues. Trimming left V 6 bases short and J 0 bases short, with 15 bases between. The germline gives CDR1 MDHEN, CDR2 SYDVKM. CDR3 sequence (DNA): TGTGCCAGCAGGGGAGGGGGGGATTATAGCAATCAGCCCCAGCATTTT. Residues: CASRGGGDYSNQPQHF. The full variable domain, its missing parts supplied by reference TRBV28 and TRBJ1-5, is DVKVTQSSRYLVKRTGEKVFLECVQDMDHENMFWYRQDPGLGLRLIYFSYDVKMKEKGDIPEGYSVSREKKERFSLILESASTNQTSMYLCASRGGGDYSNQPQHFGDGTRLSIL.

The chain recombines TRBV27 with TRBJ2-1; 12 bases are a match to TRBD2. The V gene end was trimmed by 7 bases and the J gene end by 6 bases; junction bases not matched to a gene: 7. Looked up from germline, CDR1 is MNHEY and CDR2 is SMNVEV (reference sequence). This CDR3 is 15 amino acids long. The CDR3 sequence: CASNPRTSGANEQFF. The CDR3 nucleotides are TGTGCCAGCAACCCAAGGACTAGCGGGGCCAATGAGCAGTTCTTC.

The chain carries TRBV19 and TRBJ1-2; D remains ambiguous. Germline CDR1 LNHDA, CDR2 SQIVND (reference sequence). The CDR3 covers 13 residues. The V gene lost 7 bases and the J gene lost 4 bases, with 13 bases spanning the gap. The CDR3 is CASMGSNLYGYTF. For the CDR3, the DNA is TGTGCCAGTATGGGCAGTAACCTCTATGGCTACACCTTC.

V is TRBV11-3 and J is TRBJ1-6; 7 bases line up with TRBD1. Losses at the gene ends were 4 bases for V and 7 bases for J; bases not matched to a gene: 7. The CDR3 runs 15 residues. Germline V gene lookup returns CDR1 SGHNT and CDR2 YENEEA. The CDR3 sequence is CASSSSGQTNSPLHF. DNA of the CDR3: TGTGCCAGCAGCTCCTCGGGACAGACAAATTCACCCCTCCACTTT. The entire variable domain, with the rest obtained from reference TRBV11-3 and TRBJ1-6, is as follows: EAGVVQSPRYKIIEKKQPVAFWCNPISGHNTLYWYLQNLGQGPELLIRYENEEAVDDSQLPKDRFSAERLKGVDSTLKIQPAELGDSAVYLCASSSSGQTNSPLHFGNGTRLTVT.

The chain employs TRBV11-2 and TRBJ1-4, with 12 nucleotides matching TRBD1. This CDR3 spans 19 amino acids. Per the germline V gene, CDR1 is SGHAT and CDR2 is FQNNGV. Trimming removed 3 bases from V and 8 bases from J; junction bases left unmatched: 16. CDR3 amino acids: CASSFHGTGGYYVGEKLFF. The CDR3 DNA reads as TGTGCCAGCAGCTTTCATGGGACAGGGGGCTATTACGTTGGGGAAAAACTGTTTTTT.

This CDR3 is CASSPTGLAGPYNEQFF. In nucleotides, the CDR3 is TGTGCCAGCAGCCCTACGGGACTAGCGGGGCCCTACAATGAGCAGTTCTTC. V and J are TRBV9 and TRBJ2-1; 13 nucleotides match TRBD2. This CDR3 contains 17 residues. The trim removed 4 bases at V and 2 bases at J, leaving 6 bases unmatched. Germline CDR1 SGDLS, CDR2 YYNGEE.

The CDR3 loop is CASSQDRVGTEAFF. The CDR3 region has the DNA TGTGCCAGCAGCCAGGACAGGGTTGGCACTGAAGCTTTCTTT. The rearrangement joins TRBV7-2 to TRBJ1-1; 8 nucleotides agree with TRBD1. Germline values: CDR1 SGHTA, CDR2 FQGNSA. This CDR3 contains 14 residues. The J segment lost 4 bases and the V segment lost 5 bases, leaving 6 bases of the junction unmatched.

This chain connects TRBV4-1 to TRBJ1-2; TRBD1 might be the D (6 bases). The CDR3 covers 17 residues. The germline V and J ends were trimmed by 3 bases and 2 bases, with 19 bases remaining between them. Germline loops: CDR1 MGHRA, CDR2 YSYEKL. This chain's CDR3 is CASSHFITGTPNYGYTF. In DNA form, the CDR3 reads TGCGCCAGCAGCCACTTTATCACCGGGACACCAAACTATGGCTACACCTTC.

The CDR3 reads CASSLETGNQPQHF. Here the CDR3 DNA reads TGCGCCAGCAGCTTGGAGACAGGCAATCAGCCCCAGCATTTT. J is TRBJ1-5 and V is TRBV5-1; maybe TRBD1 (5 bases). CDR1 SGHRS and CDR2 YFSETQ come from the germline V gene. The length of the CDR3 is 14 residues. Between the trimmed V and J ends, which lost 0 bases and 2 bases, there was a span of 6 bases. The full variable domain, rest sourced from reference TRBV5-1 and TRBJ1-5, is KAGVTQTPRYLIKTRGQQVTLSCSPISGHRSVSWYQQTPGQGLQFLFEYFSETQRNKGNFPGRFSGRQFSNSRSEMNVSTLELGDSALYLCASSLETGNQPQHFGDGTRLSIL.

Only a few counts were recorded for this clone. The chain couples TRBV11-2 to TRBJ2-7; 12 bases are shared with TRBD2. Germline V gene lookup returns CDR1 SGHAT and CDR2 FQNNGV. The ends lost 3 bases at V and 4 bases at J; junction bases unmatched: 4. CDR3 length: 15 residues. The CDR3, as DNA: TGTGCCAGCAGCTTCTCTAGCGGGGGGGATTACGAGCAGTACTTC. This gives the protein CASSFSSGGDYEQYF.

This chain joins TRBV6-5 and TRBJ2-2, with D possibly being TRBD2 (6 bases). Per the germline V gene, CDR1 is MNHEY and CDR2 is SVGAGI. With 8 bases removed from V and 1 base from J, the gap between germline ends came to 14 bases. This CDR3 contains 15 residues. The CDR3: CASGHGSGNTGELFF. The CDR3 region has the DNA TGTGCCAGCGGGCACGGGAGCGGGAACACCGGGGAGCTGTTTTTT.

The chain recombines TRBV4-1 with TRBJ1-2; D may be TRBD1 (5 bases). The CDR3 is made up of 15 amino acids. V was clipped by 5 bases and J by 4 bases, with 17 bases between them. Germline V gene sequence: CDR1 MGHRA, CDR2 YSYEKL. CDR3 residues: CASSTPAGLTYGYTF. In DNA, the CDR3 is TGCGCCAGCAGCACACCCGCGGGACTTACCTATGGCTACACCTTC.

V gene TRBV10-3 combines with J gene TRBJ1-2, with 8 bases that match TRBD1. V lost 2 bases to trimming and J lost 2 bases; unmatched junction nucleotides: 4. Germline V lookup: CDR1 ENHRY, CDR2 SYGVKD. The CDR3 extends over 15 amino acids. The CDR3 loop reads CAISEADRGNYGYTF. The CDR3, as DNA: TGTGCCATCAGTGAGGCCGACAGGGGCAACTATGGCTACACCTTC.

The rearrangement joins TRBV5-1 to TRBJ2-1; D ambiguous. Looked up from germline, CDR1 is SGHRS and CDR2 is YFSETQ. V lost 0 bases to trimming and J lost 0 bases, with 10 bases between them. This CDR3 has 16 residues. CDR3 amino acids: CASSLDPSSSYNEQFF. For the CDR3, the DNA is TGCGCCAGCAGCTTGGATCCATCGAGCTCCTACAATGAGCAGTTCTTC.

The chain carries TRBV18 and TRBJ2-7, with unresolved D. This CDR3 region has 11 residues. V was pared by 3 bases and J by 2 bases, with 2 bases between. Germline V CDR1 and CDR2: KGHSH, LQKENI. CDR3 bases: TGTGCCAGCTCACCCGCCTACGAGCAGTACTTC. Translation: CASSPAYEQYF. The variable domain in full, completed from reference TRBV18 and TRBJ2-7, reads NAGVMQNPRHLVRRRGQEARLRCSPMKGHSHVYWYRQLPEEGLKFMVYLQKENIIDESGMPKERFSAEFPKEGPSILRIQQVVRGDSAAYFCASSPAYEQYFGPGTRLTVT.

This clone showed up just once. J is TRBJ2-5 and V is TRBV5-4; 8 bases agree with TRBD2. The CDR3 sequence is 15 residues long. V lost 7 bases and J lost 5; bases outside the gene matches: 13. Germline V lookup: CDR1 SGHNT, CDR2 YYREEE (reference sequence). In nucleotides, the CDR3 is TGTGCCAGCTCCAACGGCCAGCGGGAGCTGGAGACCCAGTACTTC. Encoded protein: CASSNGQRELETQYF.

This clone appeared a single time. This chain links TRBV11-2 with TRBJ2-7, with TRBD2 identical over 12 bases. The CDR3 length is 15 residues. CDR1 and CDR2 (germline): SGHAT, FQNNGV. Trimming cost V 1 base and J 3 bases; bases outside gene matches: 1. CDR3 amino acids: CASSLASGRVYEQYF. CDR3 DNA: TGTGCCAGCAGCTTAGCTAGCGGGAGGGTCTACGAGCAGTACTTC.

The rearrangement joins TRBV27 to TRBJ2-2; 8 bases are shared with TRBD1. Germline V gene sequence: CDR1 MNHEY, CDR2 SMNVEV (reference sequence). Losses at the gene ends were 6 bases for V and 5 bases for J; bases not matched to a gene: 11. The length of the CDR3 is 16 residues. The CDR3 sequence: CASRPGGTGLTGELFF. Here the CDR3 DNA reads TGTGCCAGCAGACCCGGCGGGACAGGCTTAACCGGGGAGCTGTTTTTT.